Below are 5 T cell receptor beta chains sequenced from a single sample in a study of glioma-infiltrating T cells after dendritic cell vaccination. TCRdb's table, derived via immunoSEQ multiplex PCR, lists solely in-frame clones and lacks some. This sample has about 36,000 clones, with 70% to 85% found just once. The material was blood, obtained before dendritic cell vaccination. The origin of the receptors is a human donor with glioblastoma.

The chain employs TRBV6-1 and TRBJ2-7; 8 bases match TRBD2. Trimming at V came to 6 bases and at J to 0 bases, leaving 10 bases not matched to a gene. The CDR3 runs 16 residues. Germline assignment: CDR1 MNHNS and CDR2 SASEGT. CDR3 sequence reads: CASRENSGGLSYEQYF. The CDR3 nucleotides read TGTGCCAGCAGGGAAAACAGCGGGGGCCTCTCCTACGAGCAGTACTTC.

This rearrangement joins TRBV19 to TRBJ1-6, with D perhaps matching TRBD1 (6 bases). Between the trimmed V and J ends, which lost 3 bases and 10 bases, there was a span of 19 bases. This CDR3 contains 16 residues. The germline CDR1 and CDR2 sequences are LNHDA and SQIVND (reference sequence). CDR3 sequence: CASSMTAGAGASPLHF. The CDR3 DNA reads TGTGCCAGTAGTATGACCGCCGGGGCAGGGGCCTCACCCCTCCACTTT.

The V and J genes are TRBV5-1 and TRBJ1-2; D gene ambiguous. The ends were cut back, 1 base at V and 3 bases at J, with 13 bases in the middle. CDR3 size: 15 residues. CDR1 SGHRS and CDR2 YFSETQ come from the germline V gene. The CDR3 bases are TGCGCCAGCAGCTTGTCCGGGAACGACTACTATGGCTACACCTTC. Protein: CASSLSGNDYYGYTF.

The CDR3 DNA sequence: TGCGCCAGCAGCTTGGGGGGAGGCTCCTATAATTCACCCCTCCACTTT. Amino acid sequence: CASSLGGGSYNSPLHF. The chain combines TRBV5-1 with TRBJ1-6; D ambiguous. Trimming left V 0 bases short and J 0 bases short, with 7 bases between. The CDR3 runs to 16 residues. The V gene's germline CDR1 is SGHRS and CDR2 YFSETQ.

As for this clone: Mismatch with germline at one junction end may stem from a read error. Other DNA sequences in the same sample also yield this CDR3. This chain connects TRBV5-6 to TRBJ1-6; D is uncertain. Per the germline V gene, CDR1 is SGHDT and CDR2 is YYEEEE. The CDR3 has 17 amino acids. CDR3 sequence reads: CASSLSTDGKYNSPLHF. The CDR3 nucleotides are TGTGCCAGCAGCTTGTCTACTGACGGGAAATATAATTCCCCCCTCCACTTT.